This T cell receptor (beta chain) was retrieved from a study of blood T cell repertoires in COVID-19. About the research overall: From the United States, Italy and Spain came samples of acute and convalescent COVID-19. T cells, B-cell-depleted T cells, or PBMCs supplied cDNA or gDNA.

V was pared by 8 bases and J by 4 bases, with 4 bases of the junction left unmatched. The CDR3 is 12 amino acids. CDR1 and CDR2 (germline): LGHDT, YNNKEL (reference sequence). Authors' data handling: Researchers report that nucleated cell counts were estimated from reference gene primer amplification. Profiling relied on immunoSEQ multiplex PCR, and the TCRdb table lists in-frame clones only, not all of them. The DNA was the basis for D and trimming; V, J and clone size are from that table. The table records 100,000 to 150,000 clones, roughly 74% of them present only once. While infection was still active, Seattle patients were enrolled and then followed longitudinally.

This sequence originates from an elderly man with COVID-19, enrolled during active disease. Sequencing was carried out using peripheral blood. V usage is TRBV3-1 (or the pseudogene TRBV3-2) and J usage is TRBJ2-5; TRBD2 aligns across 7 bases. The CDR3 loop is CASGGEGETQYF. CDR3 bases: TGTGCCAGCGGAGGGGAGGGAGAGACCCAGTACTTC.